Following are 21 T cell receptor beta chains from one sample sequenced in a study of PD-L1 blockade in urothelial cancer (dated by TCRdb to 2017 to 2019). Library preparation was by the immunoSEQ multiplex PCR assay. TCRdb limited this immuneACCESS table to in-frame rearrangements with V and J called. A share of clones is missing; checked studies link under half to unresolved V genes, and the rest is unexplained. The sample table lists around 33,000 clones, 82% of them with a count of one. About 7% of the sample is taken by the ten largest. According to the study, the label for this sample's time point signals: pretreatment peripheral blood. Sequenced material: PBMCs, taken around atezolizumab (anti-PD-L1) treatment. These receptors came from a man in his fifties or sixties with urothelial cancer.

The chain couples TRBV5-6 to TRBJ2-3; 10 positions match TRBD2. Germline CDR1 and CDR2: SGHDT and YYEEEE. V shed 0 bases and J 9 bases; nucleotides not matched to a gene: 7. The CDR3 runs to 15 residues. As DNA, the CDR3 is TGTGCCAGCAGCTTGGCCATTACTAGCGGGGTGACGCAGTATTTT. Protein: CASSLAITSGVTQYF.

The sample holds one count of this clone. This rearrangement joins TRBV9 to TRBJ1-6; 7 bases map to TRBD1. V dropped 0 bases and J dropped 11; count of bases not matched to a gene: 8. CDR3 length equals 15 residues. Germline CDR1 is SGDLS and CDR2 is YYNGEE. The CDR3 sequence is CASSVEGQPQAPLHF. Written as DNA, the CDR3 is TGTGCCAGCAGCGTAGAGGGACAGCCCCAAGCACCCCTCCACTTT. The complete variable domain, with remaining parts taken from reference TRBV9 and TRBJ1-6, reads DSGVTQTPKHLITATGQRVTLRCSPRSGDLSVYWYQQSLDQGLQFLIQYYNGEERAKGNILERFSAQQFPDLHSELNLSSLELGDSALYFCASSVEGQPQAPLHFGNGTRLTVT.

This chain links TRBV5-1 with TRBJ2-1, with a possible D match to TRBD2 (6 bases). The CDR3 loop spans 13 amino acids. Germline lookup yields CDR1 SGHRS and CDR2 YFSETQ. Trimming stripped 5 bases from V and 6 bases from J, with 12 bases between. CDR3: CASRARGVNEQFF. In DNA, the CDR3 is TGCGCCAGCAGGGCTCGCGGGGTCAATGAGCAGTTCTTC.

Written as DNA, the CDR3 is TGTGCCTGGAGCCTAAGGGGGGGGCCTGGGGATGAGCAGTTCTTC. This encodes CAWSLRGGPGDEQFF. This chain uses TRBV30 with TRBJ2-1; TRBD2 is a possible D gene (7 bases). Between the trimmed V and J ends, which lost 3 bases and 8 bases, there was a span of 20 bases. The CDR3 is made up of 15 amino acids. The germline gives CDR1 GTSNPN, CDR2 SVGIG (reference sequence).

Turning to this clone: The junction and the germline gene differ at one end; a read error may be behind it. The V and J genes are TRBV18 and TRBJ1-6, with 8 bases identical to TRBD1. The CDR3 extends over 14 amino acids. Germline lookup yields CDR1 KGHSH and CDR2 LQKENI. CDR3 amino acids: CASAPDRDNSPLHF. The CDR3 coding sequence is TGTGCCAGCGCACCGGACAGGGATAATTCACCCCTCCACTTT.

V gene TRBV19 combines with J gene TRBJ1-6, with D possibly matching TRBD1 (6 bases). The CDR3 length is 14 residues. Germline V gives CDR1 LNHDA, CDR2 SQIVND (reference sequence). Trimming took off 3 bases at V and 7 bases at J, with 10 bases between the two ends. CDR3 residues: CASSIDRLNSPLHF. The CDR3 DNA reads as TGTGCCAGTAGTATCGACAGGCTGAATTCACCCCTCCACTTT.

The V and J genes are TRBV15 and TRBJ2-7, with a possible D match to TRBD1 (6 bases). Germline CDR1 is LNHNV and CDR2 is YYDKDF (reference sequence). This CDR3 comprises 13 residues. V was shortened by 0 bases and J by 6 bases, with 9 bases between the two germline ends. This CDR3 reads CATSRDLTGEQYF. CDR3 bases: TGTGCCACCAGCAGAGACCTGACAGGCGAGCAGTACTTC.

The chain uses TRBV5-1 and TRBJ2-2; possible D gene TRBD1, 5 bases. The CDR3 extends over 13 amino acids. V lost 0 bases and J lost 6, with 6 bases in between. The germline V gene has CDR1 SGHRS and CDR2 YFSETQ. The CDR3 loop is CASSLGRAGELFF. CDR3 DNA sequence: TGCGCCAGCAGCTTGGGCAGGGCCGGGGAGCTGTTTTTT.

J is TRBJ2-1 and V is TRBV27; 8 bases match TRBD2. The CDR3 extends over 13 amino acids. CDR1 is MNHEY, CDR2 SMNVEV, per germline (reference sequence). V lost 6 bases, J lost 4 bases, and 2 bases stayed unmatched. CDR3 nucleotides: TGTGCCAGCAGCCGACTAGCGTACAATGAGCAGTTCTTC. Translation: CASSRLAYNEQFF.

The chain joins TRBV28 to TRBJ1-2; TRBD1 matches at 7 bases. Germline assignment: CDR1 MDHEN and CDR2 SYDVKM. V lost 7 bases to trimming and J lost 2 bases; unmatched junction nucleotides: 16. The CDR3 is 17 residues long. The CDR3 DNA sequence: TGTGCCAGCATCCCATCGGGACCGGGACAGAAAAACTATGGCTACACCTTC. Translated, it gives CASIPSGPGQKNYGYTF.

The CDR3 bases are TGTGCCAGCAGTTACTCGGGGAGGACCTACGAGCAGTACTTC. Translating it yields CASSYSGRTYEQYF. The rearrangement links TRBV6-5 to TRBJ2-7, with D perhaps matching TRBD2 (6 bases). The ends were cut back, 0 bases at V and 2 bases at J, with 8 bases in the middle. CDR1 is MNHEY and CDR2 is SVGAGI in the germline V gene. CDR3 length equals 14 residues.

The gene calls are TRBV5-1 and TRBJ2-7; TRBD2 matches at 8 bases. The ends lost 2 bases at V and 1 base at J; junction bases unmatched: 5. From germline, CDR1 is SGHRS and CDR2 YFSETQ. The CDR3 spans 15 residues. The CDR3 reads CASSFGGGLSYEQYF. DNA for the CDR3: TGCGCCAGCAGCTTTGGCGGGGGGCTTTCCTACGAGCAGTACTTC.

The chain joins TRBV6-1 to TRBJ2-2, with 7 bases fitting TRBD1. The V gene end was trimmed by 7 bases and the J gene end by 4 bases; junction bases not matched to a gene: 6. Germline CDR1 is MNHNS and CDR2 is SASEGT. This CDR3 comprises 14 residues. The CDR3 bases are TGTGCCAGCACCCCGACAGGGCCCACCGGGGAGCTGTTTTTT. Translation gives CASTPTGPTGELFF.

This chain links TRBV5-1 with TRBJ2-1; possibly TRBD2 for D (6 bases). CDR3 size: 19 residues. V was shortened by 0 bases and J by 0 bases, with 19 bases between the two germline ends. Germline CDR1 SGHRS, CDR2 YFSETQ. The CDR3 nucleotides are TGCGCCAGCAGCTTGGGTTTGGGGGGATCGATCAGCTCCTACAATGAGCAGTTCTTC. This translates into CASSLGLGGSISSYNEQFF.

V is TRBV4-2 and J is TRBJ2-5; tentatively, D is TRBD2 (5 bases). V lost 4 bases, J lost 5 bases, and 20 bases lay in between. The CDR3 is made up of 16 amino acids. Germline V gives CDR1 LGHNA, CDR2 YNFKEQ. This CDR3 reads CASSPRGSGYLETQYF. Here the CDR3 DNA reads TGTGCCAGCAGCCCCCGGGGTAGTGGGTATCTGGAGACCCAGTACTTC.

This rearrangement joins TRBV28 to TRBJ1-5, with a tentative D call TRBD1 (6 bases). Germline CDR1 MDHEN, CDR2 SYDVKM. The V end was cut by 5 bases, the J end by 7 bases, with 15 bases between. The CDR3 extends over 14 amino acids. CDR3 bases: TGTGCCAGCAGTCCCCTCGACAGGAAGCAGCCCCAGCATTTT. Its protein product is CASSPLDRKQPQHF.

The chain recombines TRBV5-1 with TRBJ1-1; D may be TRBD1 (6 bases). The V end was cut by 0 bases, the J end by 3 bases, with 6 bases between. The germline CDR1 and CDR2 sequences are SGHRS and YFSETQ. There are 13 residues in the CDR3. CDR3 amino acids: CASSLDRDTEAFF. CDR3 nucleotide sequence: TGCGCCAGCAGCTTGGACAGGGACACTGAAGCTTTCTTT.

The genes are TRBV4-1 and TRBJ1-4, with TRBD1 identical over 8 bases. The CDR3 totals 15 residues. V lost 6 bases and J lost 5; bases outside the gene matches: 8. Germline CDR1 MGHRA, CDR2 YSYEKL. CDR3 in amino acids: CASSPPTGENEKLFF. CDR3 DNA sequence: TGCGCCAGCAGTCCTCCGACAGGGGAGAATGAAAAACTGTTTTTT.

The gene calls are TRBV7-9 and TRBJ1-6, with D maybe TRBD1 (6 bases). Germline lookup yields CDR1 SEHNR and CDR2 FQNEAQ (reference sequence). The CDR3 contains 12 residues. V lost 5 bases, J lost 7 bases, and 6 bases lay in between. The CDR3 DNA is TGTGCCAGCAGCCAGGGGAATTCACCCCTCCACTTT. It encodes CASSQGNSPLHF.

The chain uses TRBV28 and TRBJ1-5; TRBD1 aligns across 8 bases. The CDR3 is made up of 15 amino acids. Germline V gives CDR1 MDHEN, CDR2 SYDVKM. J was trimmed by 2 bases and V by 6 bases; bases with no gene match: 6. This CDR3 reads CASRSGGPGNQPQHF. CDR3 DNA: TGTGCCAGCAGGTCAGGGGGCCCGGGCAATCAGCCCCAGCATTTT.

The chain is built from TRBV2 and TRBJ1-1; the D gene is possibly TRBD1 (6 bases). Between the trimmed V and J ends, which lost 1 base and 1 base, there was a span of 10 bases. There are 15 residues in the CDR3. Germline CDR1 and CDR2: SNHLY and FYNNEI. The CDR3 region is CASSEGQARNTEAFF. DNA for the CDR3: TGTGCCAGCAGTGAAGGACAGGCCAGGAACACTGAAGCTTTCTTT.